Included here is one T cell receptor (beta chain) sequence, with context. Its antigen is currently unknown. This table comes from immunoSEQ multiplex PCR, and its TCRdb copy is limited to in-frame clones, with some not included. Of 25,000 to 35,000 clones listed, 70% are singletons. After less than 11 days in culture, the CD4+ T cells were isolated. Days 3 and 7 saw half the medium replaced with IL-2 medium. This CDR3 contains 11 residues. The V gene end was trimmed by 4 bases and the J gene end by 7 bases; junction bases not matched to a gene: 1. CDR1 and CDR2 from the germline V gene are LGHDT and YNNKEL (reference sequence). This entry is derived from a study of vaccination effects on CD4 cells after COVID-19. About the research overall: Of the BNT162b2 and mRNA-1273 vaccines, participants received two doses of one or the other.

This specimen consisted of CD4+ T cells from PBMCs cultured without peptide, obtained before COVID-19 vaccination. This clonotype was sampled from a human donor who received a COVID-19 vaccine. The chain recombines TRBV3-1 (or the pseudogene TRBV3-2) with TRBJ2-7; TRBD2 agrees at 7 bases. CDR3 sequence reads: CASSRGGEQYF. The CDR3 coding sequence is TGTGCCAGCAGCCGGGGGGGAGAGCAGTACTTC.